This TCR beta chain was profiled in a study of PD-1 blockade in classical Hodgkin lymphoma. Study-wide results and limits: Newly diagnosed patients were reported to exhibit reduced baseline TCR diversity relative to healthy donors. No one has yet defined what causes the repertoire differences, which may be disease activity or prior therapy.

All the patients suffered relapse after autologous stem cell transplantation, and brentuximab vedotin exposure differed. The study recorded best responses of complete response, partial response or progressive disease. On this clone: What it recognizes is unknown.

CDR3 length: 13 residues. The germline V gene has CDR1 SGHVS and CDR2 FNYEAQ. The ends were cut back, 1 base at V and 8 bases at J, with 9 bases in the middle. Measured with immunoSEQ multiplex PCR; TCRdb has only the in-frame clones, and not every one. Of about 15,000 clones listed, over 60% are singletons. The sample was peripheral blood mononuclear cells (PBMCs), taken before the second cycle of nivolumab. The sequence came from a human donor with classical Hodgkin lymphoma. The J gene is TRBJ2-1, the V gene TRBV7-6; D is ambiguous. The CDR3 nucleotides are TGTGCCAGCAGCTTAGGTCCTAACTATGAGCAGTTCTTC. Its translation is CASSLGPNYEQFF.